The 24 T cell receptor beta chains listed next were all sequenced from one sample in a study of blood T cell repertoires in COVID-19. The data were produced by immunoSEQ multiplex PCR, yet TCRdb's version contains in-frame clones alone and is incomplete. The table has a few hundred thousand clones, approximately 91% seen once. Sequences were obtained from PBMCs or T cells enriched from blood (not recorded which). The source of these receptors is a woman aged 35 to 49 who had recovered from COVID-19.

V is TRBV7-2 and J is TRBJ2-7; TRBD1 matches at 7 bases. The CDR3 is made up of 15 amino acids. Germline trimming cut 4 bases from V and 0 bases from J; bases unmatched to any gene: 6. In germline, CDR1 is SGHTA, CDR2 FQGNSA. The CDR3 bases are TGTGCCAGCAGCTATACAGGGGCCCACTCCTACGAGCAGTACTTC. Its protein is CASSYTGAHSYEQYF.

V gene TRBV18 combines with J gene TRBJ2-1, with 11 positions matching TRBD2. This CDR3 spans 15 amino acids. The germline CDR1 and CDR2 sequences are KGHSH and LQKENI. V dropped 0 bases and J dropped 9; count of bases not matched to a gene: 4. CDR3 amino acids: CASSPPPLAGGEQFF. CDR3 sequence (DNA): TGTGCCAGCTCACCACCTCCCCTAGCGGGGGGTGAGCAGTTCTTC.

This clone was recorded a few times. The CDR3 coding sequence is TGTGCCAGCAGGTTTACTTCCGGGACAGGGCTGTCTGATAATGAAAAACTGTTTTTT. Its protein product is CASRFTSGTGLSDNEKLFF. The chain uses TRBV7-8 and TRBJ1-4; 9 bases map to TRBD1. The junction had 18 bases not matched to a gene; V was cut back by 6 bases and J by 4 bases. This CDR3 is built from 19 residues. CDR1 is SGHVS, CDR2 FQNEAQ, per germline.

This clone was picked up a small number of times. The chain recombines TRBV5-1 with TRBJ2-3, with TRBD2 as a possible D gene (6 bases). The V end was cut by 7 bases, the J end by 4 bases, with 13 bases between. CDR1 is SGHRS, CDR2 YFSETQ, per germline. The CDR3 totals 13 residues. CDR3 sequence (DNA): TGCGCCAGCCGGGACTCTCAAGCAGATACGCAGTATTTT. Protein sequence: CASRDSQADTQYF.

V is TRBV28 and J is TRBJ2-3; 7 positions match TRBD1. Germline CDR1 is MDHEN and CDR2 is SYDVKM. With V trimmed by 1 base and J by 7 bases, 5 bases remained unmatched. The CDR3 sequence is 14 residues long. CDR3 sequence (DNA): TGTGCCAGCAGTTTATCGACAGGGACGAATACGCAGTATTTT. This sequence encodes CASSLSTGTNTQYF.

The chain links TRBV6-5 to TRBJ2-7; 10 bases line up with TRBD1. The CDR3 covers 14 residues. V gave up 5 bases and J gave up 7 bases; unmatched junction bases: 8. Germline loops: CDR1 MNHEY, CDR2 SVGAGI. As DNA, the CDR3 is TGTGCCAGCAGTAACCTCGGGACAGGGGAAGAGCAGTACTTC. This translates into CASSNLGTGEEQYF.

The chain joins TRBV4-1 to TRBJ2-7, with 9 bases fitting TRBD2. V dropped 6 bases and J dropped 5; count of bases not matched to a gene: 5. This CDR3 spans 13 amino acids. The germline gives CDR1 MGHRA, CDR2 YSYEKL. CDR3 loop: CASSNSGGNEQYF. CDR3 in DNA: TGCGCCAGCAGTAATAGCGGGGGAAACGAGCAGTACTTC.

The V call is TRBV7-2, the J call TRBJ2-5; D might be TRBD2 (6 bases). The CDR3 extends over 15 amino acids. V shed 6 bases and J shed 2 bases, with 16 bases lying between them. In germline, CDR1 is SGHTA, CDR2 FQGNSA. The DNA for the CDR3 is TGTGCCAGCAGTTCCAGCGGAGGGAGACAAGAGACCCAGTACTTC. This codes for CASSSSGGRQETQYF.

This clone appeared many times. The J gene is TRBJ2-1, the V gene TRBV5-7; 10 bases are a match to TRBD2. TRBV5-7 is assigned to the ORF class and has an uncertain function. This CDR3 contains 11 residues. V dropped 4 bases and J dropped 14; count of bases not matched to a gene: 3. The CDR3 is CASSPTSGEFF. The CDR3 coding sequence is TGTGCCAGCAGCCCAACTAGCGGGGAGTTCTTC.

This CDR3 reads CASSQDVPGVNYGYTF. In DNA form, the CDR3 reads TGCGCCAGCAGCCAAGATGTCCCCGGGGTAAACTATGGCTACACCTTC. This chain links TRBV4-3 with TRBJ1-2; D uncertain. Trimming stripped 0 bases from V and 2 bases from J, with 13 bases between. Germline assignment: CDR1 LGHNA and CDR2 YSLEER. This CDR3 is built from 16 residues.

The chain combines TRBV5-1 with TRBJ2-7; TRBD1 agrees at 9 bases. J gave up 3 bases and V 7 bases, and 11 bases lay outside the gene matches. Germline CDR1 reads SGHRS; CDR2 reads YFSETQ. This CDR3 is 15 amino acids long. CDR3 DNA: TGCGCCAGCCGACAATCCGGGACAGGGAGCTACGAGCAGTACTTC. This translates into CASRQSGTGSYEQYF.

This clone was seen a few times. The chain couples TRBV11-2 to TRBJ2-7; D is unresolved. Germline lookup yields CDR1 SGHAT and CDR2 FQNNGV. The V and J ends lost 1 base and 3 bases respectively, with 10 bases between them. The CDR3 extends over 14 amino acids. The CDR3 DNA reads as TGTGCCAGCAGCTTAGGGCTAGTCTTCTACGAGCAGTACTTC. As protein: CASSLGLVFYEQYF. The variable domain in full, completed from reference TRBV11-2 and TRBJ2-7, reads EAGVAQSPRYKIIEKRQSVAFWCNPISGHATLYWYQQILGQGPKLLIQFQNNGVVDDSQLPKDRFSAERLKGVDSTLKIQPAKLEDSAVYLCASSLGLVFYEQYFGPGTRLTVT.

The chain has TRBV6-2 or TRBV6-3 and TRBJ1-1; the D gene is possibly TRBD1 (5 bases). The V end lost 5 bases, the J end lost 4 bases, and 17 bases lay between the germline ends. CDR3 length: 15 residues. The germline CDR1 and CDR2 sequences are MNHEY and SVGEGT. The CDR3 reads CASSPLGLVGTEAFF. The CDR3 DNA is TGTGCCAGCAGTCCCCTGGGACTAGTAGGCACTGAAGCTTTCTTT.

This clone was counted only a few times. V gene TRBV6-4 combines with J gene TRBJ2-3, with D tentatively TRBD2 (6 bases). V was cut by 3 bases and J by 4 bases, with 8 bases left in between. This CDR3 has 13 amino acids. CDR1 MRHNA and CDR2 SNTAGT come from the germline V gene. The CDR3 DNA sequence: TGTGCCAGCAGTGAGGGACTTTCAGATACGCAGTATTTT. It yields the protein CASSEGLSDTQYF.

The chain combines TRBV9 with TRBJ2-2; 8 bases fit TRBD1. Germline assignment: CDR1 SGDLS and CDR2 YYNGEE. V lost 0 bases, J lost 5 bases, and 6 bases stayed unmatched. The CDR3 runs to 16 residues. CDR3 nucleotides: TGTGCCAGCAGCGTAGCCCCGGGACAGGCGACCGGGGAGCTGTTTTTT. It yields the protein CASSVAPGQATGELFF.

The chain uses TRBV5-1 and TRBJ2-3, with 13 bases fitting TRBD2. Losses at the gene ends were 4 bases for V and 2 bases for J; bases not matched to a gene: 4. Germline-derived CDR1 and CDR2 are SGHRS and YFSETQ. The CDR3 extends over 16 amino acids. This CDR3 reads CASSTGLAGITDTQYF. In DNA, the CDR3 is TGCGCCAGCAGCACGGGACTAGCGGGGATCACAGATACGCAGTATTTT.

There are a few counts of this clone. The chain is built from TRBV28 and TRBJ2-1, with D perhaps TRBD2 (6 bases). Trimming took 3 bases from V and 4 from J, leaving 10 bases between them. The CDR3 has 14 amino acids. From germline, CDR1 is MDHEN and CDR2 SYDVKM. The DNA for the CDR3 is TGTGCCAGCAGTTTGATTAGCGGTTACAATGAGCAGTTCTTC. Translating it yields CASSLISGYNEQFF.

The V call is TRBV12-1, the J call TRBJ1-5; no DNA check was done on the table's D call, TRBD1. TRBV12-1 is given as a pseudogene. The CDR3 consists of 12 residues. The CDR3 nucleotides read TGTGCCAGCAGCTTTGGGGCTCAGCCCCAGCATTTT. Amino acid sequence: CASSFGAQPQHF.

This clone was found once. V gene TRBV3-1 (or the pseudogene TRBV3-2) combines with J gene TRBJ1-2; no clear D gene. From germline, CDR1 is LGHDT and CDR2 YNNKEL (reference sequence). CDR3 length equals 14 residues. Trimming removed 4 bases from V and 3 bases from J, with 12 bases in between. CDR3 amino acids: CASSPRNGDYGYTF. For the CDR3, the DNA is TGTGCCAGCAGCCCAAGAAACGGGGACTATGGCTACACCTTC.

The chain combines TRBV7-2 with TRBJ2-7; TRBD1 aligns across 7 bases. Looked up from germline, CDR1 is SGHTA and CDR2 is FQGNSA. V trimming: 3 bases; J trimming: 2 bases; junction bases outside the gene matches: 1. The CDR3 is made up of 13 amino acids. The CDR3 loop reads CASSFQGAYEQYF. The CDR3 nucleotides are TGTGCCAGCAGCTTCCAGGGGGCCTACGAGCAGTACTTC.

The chain has TRBV7-3 and TRBJ2-3; a weak D match, TRBD2 (5 bases). Per the germline V gene, CDR1 is SGHTA and CDR2 is FQGTGA. V was pared by 3 bases and J by 2 bases, with 12 bases between. The CDR3 spans 15 residues. CDR3 loop: CASSFGFGNTDTQYF. In DNA, the CDR3 is TGTGCCAGCAGCTTTGGGTTCGGGAACACAGATACGCAGTATTTT. Full variable domain (rest looked up from reference TRBV7-3 and TRBJ2-3): GAGVSQTPSNKVTEKGKYVELRCDPISGHTALYWYRQSLGQGPEFLIYFQGTGAADDSGLPNDRFFAVRPEGSVSTLKIQRTERGDSAVYLCASSFGFGNTDTQYFGPGTRLTVL.

J is TRBJ1-1 and V is TRBV29-1; D gene uncertain. The germline V gene encodes CDR1 SQVTM and CDR2 ANQGSEA. V shed 4 bases and J shed 5 bases, with 17 bases lying between them. This CDR3 comprises 14 residues. The CDR3 DNA follows: TGCAGCGTTGCCCCATCCCAGGTCCAAACTGAAGCTTTCTTT. It yields the protein CSVAPSQVQTEAFF. Together with reference TRBV29-1 and TRBJ1-1, the CDR3 gives the full variable domain: SAVISQKPSRDICQRGTSLTIQCQVDSQVTMMFWYRQQPGQSLTLIATANQGSEATYESGFVIDKFPISRPNLTFSTLTVSNMSPEDSSIYLCSVAPSQVQTEAFFGQGTRLTVV.

CDR3 region: CAWSLGRGSTEAFF. The CDR3 region has the DNA TGTGCCTGGAGTCTTGGGAGAGGGAGCACTGAAGCTTTCTTT. The chain is built from TRBV30 and TRBJ1-1, with D uncertain. CDR3 length equals 14 residues. Between the trimmed V and J ends, which lost 2 bases and 4 bases, there was a span of 14 bases. CDR1 is GTSNPN and CDR2 is SVGIG in the germline V gene (reference sequence).

The chain uses TRBV21-1 and TRBJ1-6; whether TRBD1, the table's D call, matches the DNA was not checked. TRBV21-1 has pseudogene status. The CDR3 has 15 amino acids. The CDR3 DNA is TGTGCCAGCAGCGCCCCACAGGAGCCGAATTCACCCCTCCACTTT. Its translation is CASSAPQEPNSPLHF.